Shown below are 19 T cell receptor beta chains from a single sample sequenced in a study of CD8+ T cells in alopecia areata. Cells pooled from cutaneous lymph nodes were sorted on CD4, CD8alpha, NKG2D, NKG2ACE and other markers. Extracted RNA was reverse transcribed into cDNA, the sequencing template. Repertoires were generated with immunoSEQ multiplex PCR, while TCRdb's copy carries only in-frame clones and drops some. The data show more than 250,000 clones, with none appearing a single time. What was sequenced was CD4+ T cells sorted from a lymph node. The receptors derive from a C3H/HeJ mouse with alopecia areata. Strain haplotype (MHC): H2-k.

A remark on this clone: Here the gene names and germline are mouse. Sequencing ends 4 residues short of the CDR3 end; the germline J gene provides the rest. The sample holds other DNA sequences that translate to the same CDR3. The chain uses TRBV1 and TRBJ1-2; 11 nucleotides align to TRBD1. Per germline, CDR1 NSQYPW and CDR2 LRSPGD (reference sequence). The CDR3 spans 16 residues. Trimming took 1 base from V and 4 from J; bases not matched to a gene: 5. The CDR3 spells CTCSAGTGGAGSDYTF. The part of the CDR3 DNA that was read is TGCACCTGCAGTGCAGGGACAGGGGGCGCGGGCTCC.

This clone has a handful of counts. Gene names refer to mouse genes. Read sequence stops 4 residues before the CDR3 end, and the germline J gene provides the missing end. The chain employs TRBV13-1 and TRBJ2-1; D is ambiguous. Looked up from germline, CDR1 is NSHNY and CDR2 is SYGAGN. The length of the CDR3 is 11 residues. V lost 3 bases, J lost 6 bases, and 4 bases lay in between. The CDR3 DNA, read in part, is TGTGCCAGCAGTGGTCTTGCT. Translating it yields CASSGLA. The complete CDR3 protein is CASSGLAEQFF.

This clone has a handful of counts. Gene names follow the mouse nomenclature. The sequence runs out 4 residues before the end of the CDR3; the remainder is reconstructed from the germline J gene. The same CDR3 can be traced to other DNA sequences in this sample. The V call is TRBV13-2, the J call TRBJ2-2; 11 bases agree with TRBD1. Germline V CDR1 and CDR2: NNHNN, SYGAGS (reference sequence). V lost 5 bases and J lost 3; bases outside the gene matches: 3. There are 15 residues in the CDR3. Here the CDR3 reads CASGDRGLDTGQLYF. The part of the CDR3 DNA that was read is TGTGCCAGCGGGGACAGGGGGCTTGACACCGGG.

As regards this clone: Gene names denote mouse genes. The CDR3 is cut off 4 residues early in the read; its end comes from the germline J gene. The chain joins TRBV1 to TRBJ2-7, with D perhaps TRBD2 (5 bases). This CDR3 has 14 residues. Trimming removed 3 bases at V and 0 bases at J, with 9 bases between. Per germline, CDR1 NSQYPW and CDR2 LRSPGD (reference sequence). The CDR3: CTCSALGHSYEQYF. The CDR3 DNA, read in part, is TGCACCTGCAGTGCTCTGGGTCACTCCTAT.

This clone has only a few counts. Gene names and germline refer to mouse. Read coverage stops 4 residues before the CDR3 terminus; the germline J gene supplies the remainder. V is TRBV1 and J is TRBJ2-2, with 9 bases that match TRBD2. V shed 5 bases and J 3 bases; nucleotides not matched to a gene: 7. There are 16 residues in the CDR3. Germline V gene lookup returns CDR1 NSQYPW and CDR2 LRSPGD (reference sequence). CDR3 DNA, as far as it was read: TGCACCTGCAGTCCTTGGGGGGGCGCGGACACCGGG. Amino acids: CTCSPWGGADTG. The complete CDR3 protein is CTCSPWGGADTGQLYF.

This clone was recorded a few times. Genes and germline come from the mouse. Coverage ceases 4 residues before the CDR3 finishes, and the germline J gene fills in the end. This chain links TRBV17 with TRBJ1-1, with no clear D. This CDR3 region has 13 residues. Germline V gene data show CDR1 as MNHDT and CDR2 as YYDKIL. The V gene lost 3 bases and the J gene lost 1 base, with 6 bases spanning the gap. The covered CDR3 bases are TGTGCTAGCAGTAGTCCAGAAAACACA. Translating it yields CASSSPENT. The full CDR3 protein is CASSSPENTEVFF.

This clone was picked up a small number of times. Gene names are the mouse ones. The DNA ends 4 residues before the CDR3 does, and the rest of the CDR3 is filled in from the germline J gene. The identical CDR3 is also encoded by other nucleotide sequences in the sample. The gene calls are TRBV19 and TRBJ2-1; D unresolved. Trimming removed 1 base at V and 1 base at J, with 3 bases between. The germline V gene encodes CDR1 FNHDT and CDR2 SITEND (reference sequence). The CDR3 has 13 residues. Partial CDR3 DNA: TGTGCCAGCAGTATACAGAACTATGCT. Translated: CASSIQNYA. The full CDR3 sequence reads CASSIQNYAEQFF. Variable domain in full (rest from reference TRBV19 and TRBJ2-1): GGIITQTPKFLIGQEGQKLTLKCQQNFNHDTMYWYRQDSGKGLRLIYYSITENDLQKGDLSEGYDASREKKSSFSLTVTSAQKNEMAVFLCASSIQNYAEQFFGPGTRLTVL.

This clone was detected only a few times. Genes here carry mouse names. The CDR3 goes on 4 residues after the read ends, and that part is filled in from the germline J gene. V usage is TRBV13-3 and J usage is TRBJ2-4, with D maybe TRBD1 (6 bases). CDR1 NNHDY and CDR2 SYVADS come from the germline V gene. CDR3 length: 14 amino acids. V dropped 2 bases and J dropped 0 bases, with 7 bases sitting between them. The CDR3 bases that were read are TGTGCCAGCAGTGACGGACAGAGTCAAAAC. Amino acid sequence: CASSDGQSQN. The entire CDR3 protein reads CASSDGQSQNTLYF.

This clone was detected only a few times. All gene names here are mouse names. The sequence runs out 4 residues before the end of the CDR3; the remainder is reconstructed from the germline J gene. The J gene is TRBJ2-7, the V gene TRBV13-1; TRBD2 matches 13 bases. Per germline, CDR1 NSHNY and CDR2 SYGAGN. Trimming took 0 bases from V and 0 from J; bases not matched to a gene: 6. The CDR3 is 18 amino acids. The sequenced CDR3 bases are TGTGCCAGCAGTGATGCTGAAAGGGACTGGGGGGGCTCCTAT. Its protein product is CASSDAERDWGGSY. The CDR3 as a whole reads CASSDAERDWGGSYEQYF.

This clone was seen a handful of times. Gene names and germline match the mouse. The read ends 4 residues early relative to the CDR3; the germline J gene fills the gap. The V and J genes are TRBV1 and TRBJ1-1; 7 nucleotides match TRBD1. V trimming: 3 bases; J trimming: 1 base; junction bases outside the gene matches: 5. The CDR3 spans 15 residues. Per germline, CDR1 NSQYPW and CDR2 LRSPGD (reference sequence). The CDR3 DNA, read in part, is TGCACCTGCAGTGCGCAGGGGGTGGGGAACACA. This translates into CTCSAQGVGNT. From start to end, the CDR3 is CTCSAQGVGNTEVFF.

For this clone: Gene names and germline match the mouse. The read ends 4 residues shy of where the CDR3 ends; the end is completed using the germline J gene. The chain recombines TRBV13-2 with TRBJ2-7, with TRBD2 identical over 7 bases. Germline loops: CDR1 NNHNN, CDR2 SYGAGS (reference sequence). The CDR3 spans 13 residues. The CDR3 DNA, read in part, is TGTGCCAGCGGTGAATTTGGGGGGTAT. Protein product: CASGEFGGY. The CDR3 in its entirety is CASGEFGGYEQYF.

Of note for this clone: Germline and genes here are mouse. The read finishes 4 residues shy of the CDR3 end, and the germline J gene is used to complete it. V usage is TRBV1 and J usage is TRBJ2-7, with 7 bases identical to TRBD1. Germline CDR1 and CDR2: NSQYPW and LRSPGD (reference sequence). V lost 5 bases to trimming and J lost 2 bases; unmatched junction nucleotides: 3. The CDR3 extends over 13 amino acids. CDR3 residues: CTCSPGTAYEQYF. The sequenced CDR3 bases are TGCACCTGCAGTCCCGGGACAGCCTAT.

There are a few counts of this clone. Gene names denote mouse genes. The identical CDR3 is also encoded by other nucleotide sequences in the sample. CDR3 sequence reads: CASTRLGTSAETLYF. The DNA read from the CDR3 is TGTGCCAGCACCAGACTGGGGACTAGTGCAGAA. V gene TRBV19 combines with J gene TRBJ2-3, with 8 bases identical to TRBD2. From the germline J gene comes the end of the CDR3, since the read stops 4 residues before it. The V gene's germline CDR1 is FNHDT and CDR2 SITEND (reference sequence). J was trimmed by 0 bases and V by 6 bases; bases with no gene match: 6. The CDR3 runs 15 residues.

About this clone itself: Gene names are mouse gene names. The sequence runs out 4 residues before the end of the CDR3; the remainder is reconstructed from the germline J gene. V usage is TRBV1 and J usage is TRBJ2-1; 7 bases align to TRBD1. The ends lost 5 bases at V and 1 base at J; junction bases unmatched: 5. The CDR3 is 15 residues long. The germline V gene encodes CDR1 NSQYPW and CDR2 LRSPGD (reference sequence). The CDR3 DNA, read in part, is TGCACCTGCAGTTCCCAGACAGGGAACTATGCT. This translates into CTCSSQTGNYA. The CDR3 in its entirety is CTCSSQTGNYAEQFF.

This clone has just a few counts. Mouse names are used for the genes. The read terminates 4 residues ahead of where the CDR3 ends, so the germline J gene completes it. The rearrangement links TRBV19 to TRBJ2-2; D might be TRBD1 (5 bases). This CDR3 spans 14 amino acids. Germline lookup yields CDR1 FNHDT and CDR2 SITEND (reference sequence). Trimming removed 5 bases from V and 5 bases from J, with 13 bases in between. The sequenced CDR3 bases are TGTGCCAGCAGAACCATATCAGGGACCGGG. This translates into CASRTISGTG. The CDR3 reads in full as CASRTISGTGQLYF.

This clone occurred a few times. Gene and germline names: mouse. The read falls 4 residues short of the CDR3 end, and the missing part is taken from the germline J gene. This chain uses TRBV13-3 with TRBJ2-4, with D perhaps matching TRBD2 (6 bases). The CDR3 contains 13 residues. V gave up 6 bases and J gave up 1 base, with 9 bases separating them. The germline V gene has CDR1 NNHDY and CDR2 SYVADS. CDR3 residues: CASTPGGQNTLYF. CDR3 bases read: TGTGCCAGCACCCCTGGGGGTCAAAAC.

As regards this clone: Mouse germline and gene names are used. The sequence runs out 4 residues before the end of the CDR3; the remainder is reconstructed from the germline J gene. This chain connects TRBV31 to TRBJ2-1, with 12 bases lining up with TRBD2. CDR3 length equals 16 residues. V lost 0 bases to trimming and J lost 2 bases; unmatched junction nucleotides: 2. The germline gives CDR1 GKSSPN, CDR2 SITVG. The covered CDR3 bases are TGTGCCTGGAGTCTAGGGGACTGGGGGGACTATGCT. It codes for CAWSLGDWGDYA. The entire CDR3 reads CAWSLGDWGDYAEQFF.

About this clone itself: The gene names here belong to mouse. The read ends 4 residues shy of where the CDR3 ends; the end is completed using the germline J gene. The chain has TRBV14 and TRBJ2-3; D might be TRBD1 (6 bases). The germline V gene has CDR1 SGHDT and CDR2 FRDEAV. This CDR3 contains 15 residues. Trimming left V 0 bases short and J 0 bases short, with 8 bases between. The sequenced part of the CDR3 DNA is TGTGCCAGCAGTTTCTGGGACAATAGTGCAGAA. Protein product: CASSFWDNSAE. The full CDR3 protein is CASSFWDNSAETLYF.

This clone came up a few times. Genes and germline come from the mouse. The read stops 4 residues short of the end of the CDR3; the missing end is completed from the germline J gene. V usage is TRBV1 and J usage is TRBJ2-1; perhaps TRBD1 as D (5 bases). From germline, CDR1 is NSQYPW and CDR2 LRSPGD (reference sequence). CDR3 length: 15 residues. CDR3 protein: CTCSADRAGKAEQFF. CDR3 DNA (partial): TGCACCTGCAGTGCAGATCGAGCAGGGAAGGCT.